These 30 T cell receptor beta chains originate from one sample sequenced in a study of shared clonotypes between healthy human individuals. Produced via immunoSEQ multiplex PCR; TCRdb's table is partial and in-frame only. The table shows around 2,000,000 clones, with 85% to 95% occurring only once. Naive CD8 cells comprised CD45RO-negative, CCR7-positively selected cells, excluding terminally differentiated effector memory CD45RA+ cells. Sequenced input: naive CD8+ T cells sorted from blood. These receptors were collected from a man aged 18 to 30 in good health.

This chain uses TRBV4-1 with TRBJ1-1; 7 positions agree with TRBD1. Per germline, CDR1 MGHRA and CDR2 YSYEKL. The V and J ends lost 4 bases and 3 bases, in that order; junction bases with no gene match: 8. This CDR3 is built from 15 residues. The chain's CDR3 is CASSLNRGQDTEAFF. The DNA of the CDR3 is TGCGCCAGCAGCCTGAACAGGGGACAAGACACTGAAGCTTTCTTT.

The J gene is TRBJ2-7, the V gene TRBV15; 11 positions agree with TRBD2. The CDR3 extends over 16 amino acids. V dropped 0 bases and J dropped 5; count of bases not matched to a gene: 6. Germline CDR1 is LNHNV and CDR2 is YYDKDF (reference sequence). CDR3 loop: CATSRDLSGGAHEQYF. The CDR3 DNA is TGTGCCACCAGCAGAGATCTTAGCGGGGGGGCCCACGAGCAGTACTTC.

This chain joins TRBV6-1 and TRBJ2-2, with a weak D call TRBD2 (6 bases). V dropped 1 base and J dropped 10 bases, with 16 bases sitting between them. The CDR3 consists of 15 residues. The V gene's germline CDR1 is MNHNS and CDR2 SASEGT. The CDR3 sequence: CASSEGTTYNEELFF. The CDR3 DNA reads TGTGCCAGCAGTGAAGGGACTACATATAACGAGGAGCTGTTTTTT.

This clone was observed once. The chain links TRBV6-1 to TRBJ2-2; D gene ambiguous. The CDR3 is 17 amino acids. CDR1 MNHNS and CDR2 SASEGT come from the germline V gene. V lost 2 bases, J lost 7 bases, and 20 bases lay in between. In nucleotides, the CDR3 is TGTGCCAGCAGTGAAAAAATACGCTTACACTTGGGCGGGGAGCTGTTTTTT. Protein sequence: CASSEKIRLHLGGELFF.

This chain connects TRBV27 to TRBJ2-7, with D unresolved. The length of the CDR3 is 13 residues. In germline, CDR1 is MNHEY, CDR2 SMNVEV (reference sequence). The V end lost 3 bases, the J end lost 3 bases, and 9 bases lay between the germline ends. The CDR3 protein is CASSFEQHYEQYF. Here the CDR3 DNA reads TGTGCCAGCAGTTTTGAACAGCACTACGAGCAGTACTTC.

CDR3 protein: CASSEWASYEQYF. The CDR3 bases are TGTGCCAGCAGTGAATGGGCCTCCTACGAGCAGTACTTC. The chain employs TRBV6-1 and TRBJ2-7, with unresolved D. The CDR3 extends over 13 amino acids. Germline loops: CDR1 MNHNS, CDR2 SASEGT. V lost 2 bases and J lost 0, with 5 bases in between.

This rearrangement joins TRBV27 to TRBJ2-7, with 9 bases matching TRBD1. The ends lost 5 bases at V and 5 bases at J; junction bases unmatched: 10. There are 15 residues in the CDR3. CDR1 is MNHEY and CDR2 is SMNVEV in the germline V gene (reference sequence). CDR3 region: CASSPRTGEINEQYF. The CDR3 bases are TGTGCCAGCAGTCCCCGGACAGGGGAAATTAACGAGCAGTACTTC.

The DNA of the CDR3 is TGTGCCAGCAGCCCGGAGGAGCTAGCGGCTTATAATGAGCAGTTCTTC. It codes for CASSPEELAAYNEQFF. This rearrangement joins TRBV7-6 to TRBJ2-1, with 7 bases fitting TRBD2. Germline V gene lookup returns CDR1 SGHVS and CDR2 FNYEAQ. Trimming removed 5 bases from V and 7 bases from J; junction bases left unmatched: 14. The CDR3 spans 16 residues.

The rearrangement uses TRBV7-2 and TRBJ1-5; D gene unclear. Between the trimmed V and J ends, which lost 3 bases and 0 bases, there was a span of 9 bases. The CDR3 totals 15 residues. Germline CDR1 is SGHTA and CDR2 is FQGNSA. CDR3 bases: TGTGCCAGCAGCTTGAGCGGCTATAGCAATCAGCCCCAGCATTTT. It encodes CASSLSGYSNQPQHF.

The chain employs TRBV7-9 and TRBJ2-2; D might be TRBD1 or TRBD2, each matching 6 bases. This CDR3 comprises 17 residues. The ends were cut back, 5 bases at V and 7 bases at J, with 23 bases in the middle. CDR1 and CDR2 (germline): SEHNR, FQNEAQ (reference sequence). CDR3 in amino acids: CASSPNVGGLIGGELFF. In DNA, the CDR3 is TGTGCCAGCAGCCCAAATGTTGGGGGGCTGATTGGCGGGGAGCTGTTTTTT.

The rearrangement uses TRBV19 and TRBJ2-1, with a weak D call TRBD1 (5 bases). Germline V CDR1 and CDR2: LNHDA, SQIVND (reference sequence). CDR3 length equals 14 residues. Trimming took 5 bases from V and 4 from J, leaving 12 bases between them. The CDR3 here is CASSDREYYNEQFF. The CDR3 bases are TGTGCCAGTAGTGACAGAGAATATTACAATGAGCAGTTCTTC.

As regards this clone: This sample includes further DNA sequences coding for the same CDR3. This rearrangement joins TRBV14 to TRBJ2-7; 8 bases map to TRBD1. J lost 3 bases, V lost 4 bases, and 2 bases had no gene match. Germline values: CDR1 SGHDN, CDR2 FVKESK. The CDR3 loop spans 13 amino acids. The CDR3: CASSPGQGYEQYF. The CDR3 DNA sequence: TGTGCCAGCAGCCCAGGACAGGGCTACGAGCAGTACTTC.

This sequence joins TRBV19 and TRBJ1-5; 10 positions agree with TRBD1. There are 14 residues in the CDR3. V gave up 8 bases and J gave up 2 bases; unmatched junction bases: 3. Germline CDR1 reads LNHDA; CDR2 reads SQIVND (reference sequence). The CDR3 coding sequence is TGTGCCAGTGGACAGGGGGGCGGCAATCAGCCCCAGCATTTT. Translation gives CASGQGGGNQPQHF.

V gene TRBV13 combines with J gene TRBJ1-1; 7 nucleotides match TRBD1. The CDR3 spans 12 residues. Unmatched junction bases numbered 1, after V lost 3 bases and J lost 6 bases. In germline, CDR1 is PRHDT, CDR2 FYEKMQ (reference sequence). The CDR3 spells CASSFTGAEAFF. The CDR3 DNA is TGTGCCAGCAGCTTTACAGGGGCTGAAGCTTTCTTT.

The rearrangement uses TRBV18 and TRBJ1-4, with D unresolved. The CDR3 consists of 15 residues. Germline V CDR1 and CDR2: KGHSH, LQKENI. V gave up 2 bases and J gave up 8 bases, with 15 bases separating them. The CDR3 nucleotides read TGTGCCAGCTCACCAGGTGCAGGACTTAAGGAAAAACTGTTTTTT. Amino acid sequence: CASSPGAGLKEKLFF.

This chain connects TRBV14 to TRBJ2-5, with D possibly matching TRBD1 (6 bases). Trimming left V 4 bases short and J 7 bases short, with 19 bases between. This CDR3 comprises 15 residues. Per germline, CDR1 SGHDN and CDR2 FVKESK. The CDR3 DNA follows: TGTGCCAGCAGCCTGCTATCAACAGGGTTCGCGACCCAGTACTTC. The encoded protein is CASSLLSTGFATQYF.

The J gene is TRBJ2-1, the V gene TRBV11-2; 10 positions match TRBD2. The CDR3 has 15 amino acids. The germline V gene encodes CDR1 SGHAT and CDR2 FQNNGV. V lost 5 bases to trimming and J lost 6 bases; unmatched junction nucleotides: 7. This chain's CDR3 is CASSLGLAVLNEQFF. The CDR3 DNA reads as TGTGCCAGCAGCCTCGGACTAGCGGTACTCAATGAGCAGTTCTTC.

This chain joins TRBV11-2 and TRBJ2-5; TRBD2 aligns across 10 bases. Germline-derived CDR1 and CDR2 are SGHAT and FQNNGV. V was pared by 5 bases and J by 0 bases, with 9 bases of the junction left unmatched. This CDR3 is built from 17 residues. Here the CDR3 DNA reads TGTGCCAGCAGCCCTAGTACCGGGACTAGCGACCAAGAGACCCAGTACTTC. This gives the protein CASSPSTGTSDQETQYF.

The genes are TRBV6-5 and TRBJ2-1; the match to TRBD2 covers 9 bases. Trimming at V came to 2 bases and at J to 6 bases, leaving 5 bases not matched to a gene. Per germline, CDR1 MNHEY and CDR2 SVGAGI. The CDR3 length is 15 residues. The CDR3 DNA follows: TGTGCCAGCAGTTACGGCGGGGGGGCCCTCAATGAGCAGTTCTTC. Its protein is CASSYGGGALNEQFF.

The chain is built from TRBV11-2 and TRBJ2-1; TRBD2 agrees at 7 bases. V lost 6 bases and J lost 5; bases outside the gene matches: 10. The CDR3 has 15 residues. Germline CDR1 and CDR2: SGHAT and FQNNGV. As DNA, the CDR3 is TGTGCCAGCAGTTACACCCGGGACTACAACAATGAGCAGTTCTTC. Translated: CASSYTRDYNNEQFF.

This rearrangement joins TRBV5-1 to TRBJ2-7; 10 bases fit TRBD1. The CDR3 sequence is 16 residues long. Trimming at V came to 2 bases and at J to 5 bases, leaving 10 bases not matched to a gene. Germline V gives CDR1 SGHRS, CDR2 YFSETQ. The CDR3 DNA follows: TGCGCCAGCAGCTTTCTTCCGGGACAGGGGAGCAACGAGCAGTACTTC. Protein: CASSFLPGQGSNEQYF.

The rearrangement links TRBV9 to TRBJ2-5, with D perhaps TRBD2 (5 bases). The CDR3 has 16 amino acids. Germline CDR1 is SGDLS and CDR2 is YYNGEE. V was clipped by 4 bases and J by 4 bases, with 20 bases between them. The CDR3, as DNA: TGTGCCAGCAGCCCCGGGGTCTCGAGGAGGTCAGAGACCCAGTACTTC. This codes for CASSPGVSRRSETQYF.

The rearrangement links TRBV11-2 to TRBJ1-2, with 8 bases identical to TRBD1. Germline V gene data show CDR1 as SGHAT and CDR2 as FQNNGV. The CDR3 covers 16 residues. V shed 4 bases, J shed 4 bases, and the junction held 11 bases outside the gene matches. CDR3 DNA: TGTGCCAGCAGCTCACCCGGGACAGGCGTAGTCTATGGCTACACCTTC. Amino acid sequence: CASSSPGTGVVYGYTF.

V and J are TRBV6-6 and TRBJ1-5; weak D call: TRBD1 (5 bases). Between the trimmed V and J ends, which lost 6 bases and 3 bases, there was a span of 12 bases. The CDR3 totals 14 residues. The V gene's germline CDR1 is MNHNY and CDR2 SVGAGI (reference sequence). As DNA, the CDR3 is TGTGCCAGCAGCCTAGACAGCGCCAATCAGCCCCAGCATTTT. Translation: CASSLDSANQPQHF.

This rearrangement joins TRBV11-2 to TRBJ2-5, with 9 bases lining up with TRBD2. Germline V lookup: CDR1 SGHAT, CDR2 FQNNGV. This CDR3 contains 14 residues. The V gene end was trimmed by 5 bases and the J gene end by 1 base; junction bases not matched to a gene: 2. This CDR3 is CASSRSGSQETQYF. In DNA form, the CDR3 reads TGTGCCAGCAGCCGTAGCGGGAGCCAAGAGACCCAGTACTTC.

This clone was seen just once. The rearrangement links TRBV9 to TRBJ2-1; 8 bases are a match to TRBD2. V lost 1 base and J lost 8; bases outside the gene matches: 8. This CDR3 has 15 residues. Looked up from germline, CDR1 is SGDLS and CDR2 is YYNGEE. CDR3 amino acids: CASSVSRGGPDEQFF. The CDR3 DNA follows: TGTGCCAGCAGCGTAAGCCGGGGGGGCCCCGATGAGCAGTTCTTC. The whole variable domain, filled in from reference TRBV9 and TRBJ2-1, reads DSGVTQTPKHLITATGQRVTLRCSPRSGDLSVYWYQQSLDQGLQFLIQYYNGEERAKGNILERFSAQQFPDLHSELNLSSLELGDSALYFCASSVSRGGPDEQFFGPGTRLTVL.

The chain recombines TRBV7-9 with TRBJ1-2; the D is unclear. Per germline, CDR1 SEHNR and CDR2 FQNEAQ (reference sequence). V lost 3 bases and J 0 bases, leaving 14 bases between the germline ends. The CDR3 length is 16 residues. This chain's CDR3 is CASSLEPVEANYGYTF. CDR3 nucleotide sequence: TGTGCCAGCAGCTTGGAGCCCGTGGAGGCTAACTATGGCTACACCTTC.

CDR3 nucleotide sequence: TGTGCCAGCAGCTTCGGGAGGGACCTTTCTTTGGAGCAGTACTTC. Translated, it gives CASSFGRDLSLEQYF. The J gene is TRBJ2-7, the V gene TRBV5-6; 8 bases agree with TRBD2. From germline, CDR1 is SGHDT and CDR2 YYEEEE. With 2 bases clipped from V and 7 bases from J, the junction kept 11 bases outside the gene matches. CDR3 length: 15 residues.

The CDR3 sequence is CASSSLLGVQETQYF. DNA of the CDR3: TGTGCCAGCAGTTCCTTATTGGGAGTACAAGAGACCCAGTACTTC. The chain has TRBV6-5 and TRBJ2-5; possible D gene TRBD2, 5 bases. Germline V gene data show CDR1 as MNHEY and CDR2 as SVGAGI. With 4 bases removed from V and 2 bases from J, the gap between germline ends came to 14 bases. The CDR3 is 15 amino acids.

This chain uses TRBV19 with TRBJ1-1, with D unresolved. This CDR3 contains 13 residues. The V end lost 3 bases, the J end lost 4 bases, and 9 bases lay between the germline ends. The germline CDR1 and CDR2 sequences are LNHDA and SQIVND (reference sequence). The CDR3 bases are TGTGCCAGTAGTATTTCCACAAGCACTGAAGCTTTCTTT. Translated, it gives CASSISTSTEAFF.